Listed below are T cell receptor beta chains from one sample, sequenced in a study of CD8 T cells in ankylosing spondylitis. TCRdb called the 5' RACE reads again in MiXCR, with one record for every CDR3 protein. The repertoire has about 36,000 distinct CDR3 sequences, 6% of them found once; the top ten carry more than 10%. The sample taken for sequencing was blood, either unsorted or a sorted T cell fraction (not recorded which). These receptors were collected from a male donor with ankylosing spondylitis or in good health (not recorded which). CDR3s include the opening cysteine and the closing phenylalanine or tryptophan. The D gene is left open where the match is weak. Clone sizes are given selectively: once, few, many, or a class where the clone is expanded.

many	TRBV4-3	TRBJ2-1	TRBD1	CASSQLIGDSNNEQFF	TGCGCCAGCAGCCAATTAATTGGGGACAGCAACAATGAGCAGTTCTTC
many	TRBV14	TRBJ1-2	TRBD1	CASSQGTGPYGYTF	TGTGCCAGCAGCCAAGGGACAGGGCCCTATGGCTACACCTTC
many	TRBV24-1	TRBJ2-1	-	CATSDPSGDGEQFF	TGTGCCACCAGTGATCCCTCGGGGGATGGTGAGCAGTTCTTC
many	TRBV19	TRBJ1-5	-	CASSRTRLVSNQPQHF	TGTGCCAGTAGTAGGACTCGGCTGGTCAGCAATCAGCCCCAGCATTTT
many	TRBV5-5	TRBJ1-5	TRBD1	CASSSGQGDQPQHF	TGTGCCAGCAGCTCTGGACAGGGAGACCAGCCCCAGCATTTT
-	TRBV27	TRBJ1-4	-	CASRNRASGHSAGELFF	TGTGCTAGCAGAAACAGGGCTTCGGGGCATTCCGCTGGAGAACTGTTTTTT
many	TRBV12-3/TRBV12-4	TRBJ1-3	-	CASRWWTVRSGNTIYF	TGTGCCAGCAGGTGGTGGACGGTCCGCTCTGGAAACACCATATATTTT
many	TRBV7-2	TRBJ2-1	TRBD2	CASSPISGGAGEQFF	TGTGCCAGCAGCCCAATAAGCGGGGGGGCCGGTGAGCAGTTCTTC
many	TRBV29-1	TRBJ2-6	-	CSVAQPHLSGANVLTF	TGCAGCGTTGCACAGCCGCACCTCTCTGGGGCCAACGTCCTGACTTTC
many	TRBV6-1	TRBJ2-2	-	CATRSGMGTGELFF	TGTGCCACCAGATCGGGGATGGGCACCGGGGAGCTGTTTTTT
many	TRBV20-1	TRBJ1-5	-	CSARGLASNQPQHF	TGCAGTGCTAGGGGACTGGCGAGCAATCAGCCCCAGCATTTT